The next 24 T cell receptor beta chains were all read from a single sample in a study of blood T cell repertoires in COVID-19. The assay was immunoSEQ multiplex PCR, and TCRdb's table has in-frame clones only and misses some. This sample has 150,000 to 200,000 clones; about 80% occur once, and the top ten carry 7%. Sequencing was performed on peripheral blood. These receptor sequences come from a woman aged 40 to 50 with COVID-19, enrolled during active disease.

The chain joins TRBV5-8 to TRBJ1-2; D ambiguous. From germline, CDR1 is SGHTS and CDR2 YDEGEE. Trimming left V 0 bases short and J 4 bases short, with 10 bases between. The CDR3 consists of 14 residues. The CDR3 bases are TGTGCCAGCAGCTTGGGGGGAGTAAGCTATGGCTACACCTTC. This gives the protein CASSLGGVSYGYTF.

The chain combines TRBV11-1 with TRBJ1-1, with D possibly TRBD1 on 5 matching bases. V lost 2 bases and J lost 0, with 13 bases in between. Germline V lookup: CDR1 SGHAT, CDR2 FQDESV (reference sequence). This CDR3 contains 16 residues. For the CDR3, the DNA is TGTGCCAGCAGCTTACGGGGGACCCTACTGAACACTGAAGCTTTCTTT. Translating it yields CASSLRGTLLNTEAFF.

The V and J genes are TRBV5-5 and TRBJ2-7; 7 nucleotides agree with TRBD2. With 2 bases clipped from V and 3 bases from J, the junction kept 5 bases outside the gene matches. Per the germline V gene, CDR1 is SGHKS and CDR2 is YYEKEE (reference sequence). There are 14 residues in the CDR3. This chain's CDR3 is CASSLPGLHYEQYF. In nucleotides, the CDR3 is TGTGCCAGCAGCTTACCGGGACTACACTACGAGCAGTACTTC.

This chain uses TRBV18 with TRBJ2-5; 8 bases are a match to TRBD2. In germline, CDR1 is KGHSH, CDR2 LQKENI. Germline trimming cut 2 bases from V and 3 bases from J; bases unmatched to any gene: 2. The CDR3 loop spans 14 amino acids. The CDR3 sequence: CASSPVAGKETQYF. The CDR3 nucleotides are TGTGCCAGCTCACCAGTAGCGGGGAAAGAGACCCAGTACTTC.

The CDR3 protein is CASSLSGQGVSYTF. The CDR3 nucleotides read TGTGCCAGCAGTTTATCGGGACAGGGGGTTAGCTACACCTTC. The chain has TRBV27 and TRBJ1-2; TRBD1 matches at 11 bases. Trimming removed 0 bases from V and 9 bases from J; junction bases left unmatched: 3. This CDR3 comprises 14 residues. Per the germline V gene, CDR1 is MNHEY and CDR2 is SMNVEV (reference sequence).

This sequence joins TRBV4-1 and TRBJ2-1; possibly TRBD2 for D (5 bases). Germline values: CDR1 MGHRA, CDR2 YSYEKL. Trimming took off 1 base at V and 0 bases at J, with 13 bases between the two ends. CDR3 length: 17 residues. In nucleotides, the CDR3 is TGCGCCAGCAGCCAAGGGGTAGCGAAGAGCTCCTACAATGAGCAGTTCTTC. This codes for CASSQGVAKSSYNEQFF.

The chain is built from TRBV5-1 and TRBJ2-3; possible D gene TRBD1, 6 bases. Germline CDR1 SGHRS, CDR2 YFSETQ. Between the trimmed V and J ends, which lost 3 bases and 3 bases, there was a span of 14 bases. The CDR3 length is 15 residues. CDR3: CASSSLGARTDTQYF. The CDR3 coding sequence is TGCGCCAGCAGCTCTTTGGGGGCGAGGACAGATACGCAGTATTTT.

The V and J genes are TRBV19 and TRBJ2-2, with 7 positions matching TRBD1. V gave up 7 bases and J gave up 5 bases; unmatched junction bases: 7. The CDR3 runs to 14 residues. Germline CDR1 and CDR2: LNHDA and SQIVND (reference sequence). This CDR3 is CASKGWDRTGELFF. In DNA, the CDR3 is TGTGCCAGTAAGGGATGGGACAGAACCGGGGAGCTGTTTTTT. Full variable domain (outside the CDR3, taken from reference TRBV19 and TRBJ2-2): DGGITQSPKYLFRKEGQNVTLSCEQNLNHDAMYWYRQDPGQGLRLIYYSQIVNDFQKGDIAEGYSVSREKKESFPLTVTSAQKNPTAFYLCASKGWDRTGELFFGEGSRLTVL.

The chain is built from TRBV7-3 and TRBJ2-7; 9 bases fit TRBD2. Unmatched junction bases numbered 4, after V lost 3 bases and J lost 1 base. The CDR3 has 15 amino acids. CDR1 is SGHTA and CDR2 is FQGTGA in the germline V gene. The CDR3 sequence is CASSFAGGQSYEQYF. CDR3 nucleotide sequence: TGTGCCAGCAGCTTCGCGGGAGGGCAGTCCTACGAGCAGTACTTC.

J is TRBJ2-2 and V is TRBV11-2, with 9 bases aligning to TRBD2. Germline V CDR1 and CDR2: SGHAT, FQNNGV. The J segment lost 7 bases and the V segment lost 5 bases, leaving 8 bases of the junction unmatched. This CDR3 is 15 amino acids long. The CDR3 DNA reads TGTGCCAGCAGCCCCTTAGCGGGAGTTTTCGGGGAGCTGTTTTTT. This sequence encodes CASSPLAGVFGELFF.

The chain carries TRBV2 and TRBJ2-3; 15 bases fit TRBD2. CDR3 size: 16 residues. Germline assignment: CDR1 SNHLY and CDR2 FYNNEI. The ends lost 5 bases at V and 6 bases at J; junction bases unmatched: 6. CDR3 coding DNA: TGTGCCAGCAGTCTCCGGACTAGCGGGGGGGTCGATACGCAGTATTTT. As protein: CASSLRTSGGVDTQYF. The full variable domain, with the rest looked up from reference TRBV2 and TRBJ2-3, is EPEVTQTPSHQVTQMGQEVILRCVPISNHLYFYWYRQILGQKVEFLVSFYNNEISEKSEIFDDQFSVERPDGSNFTLKIRSTKLEDSAMYFCASSLRTSGGVDTQYFGPGTRLTVL.

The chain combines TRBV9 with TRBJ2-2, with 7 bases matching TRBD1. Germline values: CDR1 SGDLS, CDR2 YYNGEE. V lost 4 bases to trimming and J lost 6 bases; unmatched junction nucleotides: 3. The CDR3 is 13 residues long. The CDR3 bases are TGTGCCAGCAGCATAACAGGGGCCGGGGAGCTGTTTTTT. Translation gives CASSITGAGELFF.

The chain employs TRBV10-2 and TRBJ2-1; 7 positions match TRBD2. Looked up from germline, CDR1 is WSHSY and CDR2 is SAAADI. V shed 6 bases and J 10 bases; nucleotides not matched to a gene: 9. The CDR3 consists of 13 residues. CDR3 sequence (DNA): TGCGCCAGCAGCGGCCTAGGCGGGAGAGAGCAGTTCTTC. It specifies CASSGLGGREQFF.

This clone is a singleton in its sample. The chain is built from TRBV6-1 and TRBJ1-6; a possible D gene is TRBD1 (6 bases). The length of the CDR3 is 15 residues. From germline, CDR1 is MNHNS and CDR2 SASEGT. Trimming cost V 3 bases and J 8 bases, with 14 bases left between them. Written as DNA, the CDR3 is TGTGCCAGCAGTGACGTACAGGGATTCGATTCACCCCTCCACTTT. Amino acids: CASSDVQGFDSPLHF.

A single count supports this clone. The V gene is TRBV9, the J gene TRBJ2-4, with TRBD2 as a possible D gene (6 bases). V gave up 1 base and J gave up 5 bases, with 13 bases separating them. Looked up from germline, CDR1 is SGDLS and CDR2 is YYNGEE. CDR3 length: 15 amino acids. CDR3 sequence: CASSVRSGDQNIQYF. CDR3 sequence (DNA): TGTGCCAGCAGCGTACGGTCGGGGGACCAAAACATTCAGTACTTC.

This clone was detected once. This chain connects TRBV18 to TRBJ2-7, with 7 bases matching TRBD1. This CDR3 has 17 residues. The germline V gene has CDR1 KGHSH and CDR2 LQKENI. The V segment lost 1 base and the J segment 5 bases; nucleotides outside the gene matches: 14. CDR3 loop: CASSPLYRGSSGDEQYF. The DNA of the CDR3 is TGTGCCAGCTCACCACTTTACAGGGGCTCAAGTGGCGACGAGCAGTACTTC.

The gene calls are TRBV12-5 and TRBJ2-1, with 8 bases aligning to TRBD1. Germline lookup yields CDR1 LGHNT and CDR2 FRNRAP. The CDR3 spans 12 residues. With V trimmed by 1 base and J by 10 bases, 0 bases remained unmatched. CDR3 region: CASGLGQGEQFF. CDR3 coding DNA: TGTGCTAGTGGTTTGGGACAGGGGGAGCAGTTCTTC.

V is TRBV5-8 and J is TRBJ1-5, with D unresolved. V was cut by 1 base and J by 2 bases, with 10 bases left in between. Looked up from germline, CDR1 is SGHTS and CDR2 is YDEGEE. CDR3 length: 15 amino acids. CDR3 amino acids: CASSLPHSGNQPQHF. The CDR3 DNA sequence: TGTGCCAGCAGCTTGCCTCATTCGGGCAATCAGCCCCAGCATTTT.

The CDR3 sequence is CASSGTNNEQFF. The CDR3 DNA follows: TGTGCCAGCAGCGGGACTAACAATGAGCAGTTCTTC. The rearrangement uses TRBV3-1 (or the pseudogene TRBV3-2) and TRBJ2-1; TRBD2 aligns across 7 bases. Trimming cost V 5 bases and J 5 bases; bases outside gene matches: 0. The CDR3 is 12 amino acids. Germline CDR1 LGHDT, CDR2 YNNKEL (reference sequence).

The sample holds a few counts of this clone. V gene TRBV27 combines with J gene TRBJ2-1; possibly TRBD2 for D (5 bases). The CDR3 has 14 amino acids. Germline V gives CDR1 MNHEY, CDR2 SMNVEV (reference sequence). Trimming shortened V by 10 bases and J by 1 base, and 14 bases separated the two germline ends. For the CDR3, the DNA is TGTGCCACCCAAACGGACTTTTCCTACAATGAGCAGTTCTTC. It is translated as CATQTDFSYNEQFF.

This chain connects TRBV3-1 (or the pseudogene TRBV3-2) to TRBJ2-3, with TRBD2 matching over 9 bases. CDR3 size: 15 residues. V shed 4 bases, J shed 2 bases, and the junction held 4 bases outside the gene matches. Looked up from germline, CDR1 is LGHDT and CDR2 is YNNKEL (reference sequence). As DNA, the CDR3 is TGTGCCAGCAGCCCCCTAGCGGGGACCACAGATACGCAGTATTTT. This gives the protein CASSPLAGTTDTQYF.

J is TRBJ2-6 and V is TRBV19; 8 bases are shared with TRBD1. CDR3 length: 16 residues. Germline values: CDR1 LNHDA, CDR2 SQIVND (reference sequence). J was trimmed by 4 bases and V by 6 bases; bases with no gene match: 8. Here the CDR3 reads CASSVQGASGANVLTF. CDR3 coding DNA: TGTGCCAGTAGCGTCCAGGGGGCTTCCGGGGCCAACGTCCTGACTTTC.

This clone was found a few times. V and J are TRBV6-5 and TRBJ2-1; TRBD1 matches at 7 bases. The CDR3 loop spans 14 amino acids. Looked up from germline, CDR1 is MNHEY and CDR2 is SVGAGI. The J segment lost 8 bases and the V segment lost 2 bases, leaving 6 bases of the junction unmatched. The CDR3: CASSYRGRSDEQFF. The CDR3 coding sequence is TGTGCCAGCAGTTACAGGGGGCGCAGTGATGAGCAGTTCTTC.

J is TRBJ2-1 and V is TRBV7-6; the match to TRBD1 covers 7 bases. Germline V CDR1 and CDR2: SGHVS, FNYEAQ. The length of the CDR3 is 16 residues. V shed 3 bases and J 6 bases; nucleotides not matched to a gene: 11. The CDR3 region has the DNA TGTGCCAGCAGCTTCTTGGCCGGGACAGCTACCAATGAGCAGTTCTTC. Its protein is CASSFLAGTATNEQFF.